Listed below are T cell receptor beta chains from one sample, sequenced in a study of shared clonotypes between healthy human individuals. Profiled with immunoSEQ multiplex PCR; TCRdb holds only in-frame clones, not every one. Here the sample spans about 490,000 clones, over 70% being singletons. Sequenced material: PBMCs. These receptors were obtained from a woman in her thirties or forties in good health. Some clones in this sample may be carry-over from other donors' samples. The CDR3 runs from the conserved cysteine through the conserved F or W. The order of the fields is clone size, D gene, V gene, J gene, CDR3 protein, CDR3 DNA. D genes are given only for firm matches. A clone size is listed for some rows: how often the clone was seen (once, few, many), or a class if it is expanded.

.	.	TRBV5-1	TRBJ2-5	CASSFLSDQQETQYF	TGCGCCAGCAGCTTTTTGTCTGATCAACAAGAGACCCAGTACTTC
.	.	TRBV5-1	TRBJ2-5	CASSLGTLVPQRETQYF	TGCGCCAGCAGCTTGGGGACCCTGGTCCCTCAGCGAGAGACCCAGTACTTC
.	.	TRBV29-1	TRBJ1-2	CSVSDSYYGYTF	TGCAGCGTCTCGGACAGTTACTATGGCTACACCTTC
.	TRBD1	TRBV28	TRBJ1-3	CASSRDRGDGNTIYF	TGTGCCAGCAGTAGGGACAGGGGAGATGGAAACACCATATATTTT
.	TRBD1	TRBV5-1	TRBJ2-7	CASSLTPGGTGGEQYF	TGCGCCAGCAGCTTGACCCCCGGGGGGACAGGGGGCGAGCAGTACTTC
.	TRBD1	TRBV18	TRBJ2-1	CASSPDRGLYNEQFF	TGTGCCAGCTCACCAGACAGGGGGCTTTACAATGAGCAGTTCTTC
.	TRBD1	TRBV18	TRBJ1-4	CASSPSGQGGEKLFF	TGTGCCAGCTCACCATCAGGACAGGGGGGTGAAAAACTGTTTTTT
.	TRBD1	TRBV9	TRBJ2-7	CASSTGQGYEQYF	TGTGCCAGCAGCACGGGACAGGGCTACGAGCAGTACTTC
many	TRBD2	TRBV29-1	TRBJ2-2	CSAGRGGDTGELFF	TGCAGCGCTGGGCGGGGAGGGGACACCGGGGAGCTGTTTTTT
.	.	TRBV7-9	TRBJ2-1	CASSLDVHEQFF	TGTGCCAGCAGCTTAGACGTCCATGAGCAGTTCTTC
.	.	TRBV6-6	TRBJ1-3	CASSYVSKGITIYF	TGTGCCAGCAGTTACGTGTCAAAGGGTATCACCATATATTTT
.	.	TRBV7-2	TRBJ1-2	CASSLGGTLYGYTF	TGTGCCAGCAGCTTAGGGGGGACCCTCTATGGCTACACCTTC
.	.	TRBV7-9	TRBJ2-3	CASHSGISTDTQYF	TGTGCCAGCCACTCCGGAATTAGCACAGATACGCAGTATTTT
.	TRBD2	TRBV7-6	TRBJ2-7	CASSLTSGIGYEQYF	TGTGCCAGCAGCTTGACTAGCGGGATTGGCTACGAGCAGTACTTC
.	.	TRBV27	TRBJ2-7	CASSPTGSYEQYF	TGTGCCAGCAGCCCGACAGGATCCTACGAGCAGTACTTC
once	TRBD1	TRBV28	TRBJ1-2	CASSEQGNYGYTF	TGTGCCAGCAGTGAACAGGGGAACTATGGCTACACCTTC
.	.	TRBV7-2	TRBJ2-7	CASSLEGHSYEQYF	TGTGCCAGCAGCTTAGAGGGACACTCCTACGAGCAGTACTTC
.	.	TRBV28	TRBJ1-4	CASSPGRGYEKLFF	TGTGCCAGCAGCCCCGGGAGGGGGTATGAAAAACTGTTTTTT
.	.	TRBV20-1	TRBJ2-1	CSAISDNEQFF	TGCAGTGCTATATCGGACAATGAGCAGTTCTTC
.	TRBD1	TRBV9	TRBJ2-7	CASSVGTGTGDYEQYF	TGTGCCAGCAGCGTAGGCACCGGGACAGGGGACTACGAGCAGTACTTC
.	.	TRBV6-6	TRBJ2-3	CASSYTYTDTQYF	TGTGCCAGCAGTTACACCTACACAGATACGCAGTATTTT
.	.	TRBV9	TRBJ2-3	CASSVDQGFTDTQYF	TGTGCCAGCAGCGTAGATCAGGGATTCACAGATACGCAGTATTTT
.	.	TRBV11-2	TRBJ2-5	CASSLGTQETQYF	TGTGCCAGCAGCTTAGGAACACAAGAGACCCAGTACTTC